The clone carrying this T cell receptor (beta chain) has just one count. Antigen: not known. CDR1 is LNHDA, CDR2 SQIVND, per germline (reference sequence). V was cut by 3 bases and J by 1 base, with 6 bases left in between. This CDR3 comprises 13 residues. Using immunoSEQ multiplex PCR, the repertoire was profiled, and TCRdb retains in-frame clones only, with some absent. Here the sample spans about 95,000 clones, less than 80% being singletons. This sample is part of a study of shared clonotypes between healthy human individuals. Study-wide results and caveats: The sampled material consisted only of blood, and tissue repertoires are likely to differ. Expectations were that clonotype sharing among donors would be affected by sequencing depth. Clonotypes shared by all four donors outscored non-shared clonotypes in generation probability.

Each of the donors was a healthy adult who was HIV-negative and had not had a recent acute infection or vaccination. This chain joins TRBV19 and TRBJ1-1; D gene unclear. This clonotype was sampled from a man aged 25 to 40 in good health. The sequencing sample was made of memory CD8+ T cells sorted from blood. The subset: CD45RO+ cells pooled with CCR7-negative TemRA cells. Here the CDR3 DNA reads TGTGCCAGTAGTATGTGGGAGAACACTGAAGCTTTCTTT. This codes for CASSMWENTEAFF. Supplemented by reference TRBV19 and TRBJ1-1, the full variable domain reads DGGITQSPKYLFRKEGQNVTLSCEQNLNHDAMYWYRQDPGQGLRLIYYSQIVNDFQKGDIAEGYSVSREKKESFPLTVTSAQKNPTAFYLCASSMWENTEAFFGQGTRLTVV.